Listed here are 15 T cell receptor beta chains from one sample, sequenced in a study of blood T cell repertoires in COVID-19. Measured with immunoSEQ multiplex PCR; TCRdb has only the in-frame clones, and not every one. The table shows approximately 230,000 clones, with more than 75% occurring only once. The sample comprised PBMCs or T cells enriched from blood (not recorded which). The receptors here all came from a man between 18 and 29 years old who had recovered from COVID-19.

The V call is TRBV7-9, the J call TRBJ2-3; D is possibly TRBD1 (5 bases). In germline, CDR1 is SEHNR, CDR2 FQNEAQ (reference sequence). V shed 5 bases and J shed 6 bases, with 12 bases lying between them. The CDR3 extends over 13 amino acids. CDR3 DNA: TGTGCCAGCAGCCCGGCAGGGCCCGATACGCAGTATTTT. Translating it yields CASSPAGPDTQYF.

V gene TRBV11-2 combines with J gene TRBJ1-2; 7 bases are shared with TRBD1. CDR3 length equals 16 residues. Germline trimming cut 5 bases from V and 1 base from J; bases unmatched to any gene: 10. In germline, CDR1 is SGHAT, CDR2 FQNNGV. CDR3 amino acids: CASSPHLGQINYGYTF. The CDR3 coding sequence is TGTGCCAGCAGCCCTCATTTGGGACAGATTAACTATGGCTACACCTTC.

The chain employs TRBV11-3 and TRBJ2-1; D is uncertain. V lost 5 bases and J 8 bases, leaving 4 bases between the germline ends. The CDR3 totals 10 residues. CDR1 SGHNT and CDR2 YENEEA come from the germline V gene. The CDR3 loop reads CASSRDEQFF. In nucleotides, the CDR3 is TGTGCCAGCAGCCGAGATGAGCAGTTCTTC.

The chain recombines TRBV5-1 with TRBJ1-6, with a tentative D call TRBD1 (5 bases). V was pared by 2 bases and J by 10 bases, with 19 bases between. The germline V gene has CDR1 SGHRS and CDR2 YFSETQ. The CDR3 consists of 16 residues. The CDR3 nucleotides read TGCGCCAGCAGCTTCGGGGAGGGACGCCTGGGGTCACCCCTCCACTTT. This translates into CASSFGEGRLGSPLHF.

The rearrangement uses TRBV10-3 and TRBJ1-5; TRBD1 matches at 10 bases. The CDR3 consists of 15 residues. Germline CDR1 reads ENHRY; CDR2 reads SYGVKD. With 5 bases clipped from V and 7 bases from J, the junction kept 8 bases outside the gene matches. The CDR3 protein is CAISRDRGEGQPQHF. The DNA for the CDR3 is TGTGCCATCAGTCGGGACAGGGGAGAGGGGCAGCCCCAGCATTTT.

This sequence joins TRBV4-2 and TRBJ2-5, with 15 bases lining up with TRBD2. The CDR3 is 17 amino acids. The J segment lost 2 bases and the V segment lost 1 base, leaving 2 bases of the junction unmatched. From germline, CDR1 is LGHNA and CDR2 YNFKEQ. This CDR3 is CASSQAGLAGGQETQYF. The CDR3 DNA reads TGTGCCAGCAGCCAAGCTGGACTAGCGGGGGGGCAAGAGACCCAGTACTTC.

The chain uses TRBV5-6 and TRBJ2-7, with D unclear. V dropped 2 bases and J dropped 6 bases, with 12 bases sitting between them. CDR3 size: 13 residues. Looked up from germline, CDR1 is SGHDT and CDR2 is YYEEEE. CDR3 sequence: CASSFSPLAEQYF. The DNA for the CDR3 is TGTGCCAGCAGCTTCTCCCCATTGGCCGAGCAGTACTTC.

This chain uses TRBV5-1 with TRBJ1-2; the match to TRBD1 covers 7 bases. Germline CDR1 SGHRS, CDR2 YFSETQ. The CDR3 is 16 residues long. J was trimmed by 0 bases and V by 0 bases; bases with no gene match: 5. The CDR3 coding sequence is TGCGCCAGCAGCTTGGCCGGGACAGCTACTAACTATGGCTACACCTTC. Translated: CASSLAGTATNYGYTF.

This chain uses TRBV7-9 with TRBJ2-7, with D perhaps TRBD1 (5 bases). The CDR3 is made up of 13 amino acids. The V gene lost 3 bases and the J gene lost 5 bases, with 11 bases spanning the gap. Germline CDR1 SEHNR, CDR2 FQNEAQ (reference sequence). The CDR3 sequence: CASSFWGSDEQYF. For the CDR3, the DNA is TGTGCCAGCAGCTTTTGGGGCAGCGACGAGCAGTACTTC.

The CDR3 region is CASSVDNSGNTIYF. CDR3 in DNA: TGTGCCAGCAGCGTGGACAACTCTGGAAACACCATATATTTT. This chain links TRBV9 with TRBJ1-3, with a weak D call TRBD1 (5 bases). Germline CDR1 and CDR2: SGDLS and YYNGEE. The CDR3 sequence is 14 residues long. V was shortened by 2 bases and J by 0 bases, with 6 bases between the two germline ends.

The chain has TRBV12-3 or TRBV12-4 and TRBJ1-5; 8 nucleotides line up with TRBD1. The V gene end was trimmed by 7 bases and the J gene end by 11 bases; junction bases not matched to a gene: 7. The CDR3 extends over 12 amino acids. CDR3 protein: CASTLQGGAQHF. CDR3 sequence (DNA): TGTGCCAGCACCCTACAGGGGGGGGCCCAGCATTTT.

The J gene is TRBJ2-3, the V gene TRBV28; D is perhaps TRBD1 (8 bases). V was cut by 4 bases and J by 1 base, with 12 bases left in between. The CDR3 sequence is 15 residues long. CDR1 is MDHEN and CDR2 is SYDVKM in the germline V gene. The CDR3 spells CASSSTGGGTDTQYF. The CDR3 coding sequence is TGTGCCAGCAGTTCCACAGGGGGGGGCACAGATACGCAGTATTTT.

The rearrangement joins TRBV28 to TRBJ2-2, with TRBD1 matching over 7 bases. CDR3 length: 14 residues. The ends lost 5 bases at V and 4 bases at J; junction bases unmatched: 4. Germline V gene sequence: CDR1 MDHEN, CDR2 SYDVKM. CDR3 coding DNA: TGTGCCAGCAGTGGACAGGACTCCACCGGGGAGCTGTTTTTT. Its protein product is CASSGQDSTGELFF.

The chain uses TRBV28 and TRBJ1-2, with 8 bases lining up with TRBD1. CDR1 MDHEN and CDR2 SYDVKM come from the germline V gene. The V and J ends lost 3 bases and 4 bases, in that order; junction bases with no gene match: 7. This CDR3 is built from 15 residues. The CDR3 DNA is TGTGCCAGCAGTTTGTCGGGACAGGCATTCTATGGCTACACCTTC. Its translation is CASSLSGQAFYGYTF.

In DNA, the CDR3 is TGCGCCAGCAGTCCTCGAATGGTGACAGGGGCCTCTGGAAACACCATATATTTT. Amino acids: CASSPRMVTGASGNTIYF. V usage is TRBV23-1 and J usage is TRBJ1-3, with 8 nucleotides matching TRBD1. TRBV23-1 is known as an ORF, though its function is uncertain. CDR3 size: 18 residues. The V and J ends lost 4 bases and 0 bases, in that order; junction bases with no gene match: 11.